Shown below are 18 T cell receptor beta chains from a single sample sequenced in a study of shared clonotypes between healthy human individuals. Produced via immunoSEQ multiplex PCR; TCRdb's table is partial and in-frame only. This table holds 2 million to 3 million clones, roughly 93% found once. Sequencing was carried out using naive CD4+ T cells from PBMCs. Specified subset: CD45RA+ positively selected. These receptors were collected from a man between 18 and 35 years old in good health. Some clones in this sample may be carry-over from other donors' samples.

The chain has TRBV9 and TRBJ2-1; 7 bases line up with TRBD1. V lost 3 bases and J lost 6; bases outside the gene matches: 3. Germline V gives CDR1 SGDLS, CDR2 YYNGEE. This CDR3 spans 13 amino acids. In DNA form, the CDR3 reads TGTGCCAGCAGCGAGAGACAGGGCAATGAGCAGTTCTTC. Protein product: CASSERQGNEQFF.

The chain recombines TRBV19 with TRBJ2-2; 9 bases are a match to TRBD1. V lost 5 bases to trimming and J lost 3 bases; unmatched junction nucleotides: 7. Germline V gene lookup returns CDR1 LNHDA and CDR2 SQIVND (reference sequence). CDR3 length equals 16 residues. The CDR3 DNA reads TGTGCCAGTAGTTCACAGGGGGCAGGGGACACCGGGGAGCTGTTTTTT. Translated: CASSSQGAGDTGELFF.

The V gene is TRBV14, the J gene TRBJ1-1; TRBD1 aligns across 7 bases. There are 13 residues in the CDR3. Germline CDR1 and CDR2: SGHDN and FVKESK. The junction had 6 bases not matched to a gene; V was cut back by 6 bases and J by 5 bases. The CDR3 region is CASRRQGRTEAFF. The CDR3 bases are TGTGCCAGCAGGCGACAGGGTAGGACTGAAGCTTTCTTT.

The genes are TRBV2 and TRBJ2-3; D not resolved. Looked up from germline, CDR1 is SNHLY and CDR2 is FYNNEI. This CDR3 contains 12 residues. Trimming pared 2 bases from V and 14 bases from J, leaving 14 bases between. This CDR3 is CASSEFGDTRYF. Here the CDR3 DNA reads TGTGCCAGCAGTGAATTTGGCGATACGAGGTATTTT.

Regarding this clone: This is likely a read error, given that the CDR3 carries no conserved phenylalanine or tryptophan at its end. It is unclear where the CDR3 begins or ends on the DNA, so no DNA is shown, and the CDR3 is as TCRdb lists it. The chain has TRBV6-1 and TRBJ1-2; no check of the table's D call, TRBD1, against the DNA was made. Inclusive of both ends, the CDR3 amounts to 9 amino acids. Germline-derived CDR1 and CDR2 are MNHNS and SASEGT. The CDR3 loop reads CATMTGQSY.

This clone was seen just once. The chain uses TRBV2 and TRBJ2-5; D gene ambiguous. The CDR3 runs to 16 residues. The germline gives CDR1 SNHLY, CDR2 FYNNEI. V was pared by 7 bases and J by 0 bases, with 18 bases between. DNA for the CDR3: TGTGCCAGCACCGAGCGTATGGGGAAGTACCAAGAGACCCAGTACTTC. Its translation is CASTERMGKYQETQYF.

V gene TRBV6-5 combines with J gene TRBJ1-6; maybe TRBD1 (6 bases). With 6 bases removed from V and 9 bases from J, the gap between germline ends came to 18 bases. The CDR3 is 15 residues long. Germline loops: CDR1 MNHEY, CDR2 SVGAGI. The CDR3 region has the DNA TGTGCCAGCAGATCACACATACTCAGGGGTTCACCCCTCCACTTT. Protein: CASRSHILRGSPLHF.

The chain recombines TRBV28 with TRBJ2-5; D not certain. CDR1 is MDHEN and CDR2 is SYDVKM in the germline V gene. The CDR3 extends over 11 amino acids. V lost 6 bases to trimming and J lost 5 bases, with 7 bases between them. CDR3 bases: TGTGCCAGCAGGGGTCCGGAGACCCAGTACTTC. This codes for CASRGPETQYF.

In regard to this clone: The sample carries other DNA sequences with the same CDR3. The rearrangement links TRBV5-1 to TRBJ2-5, with D perhaps matching TRBD1 (5 bases). The ends were cut back, 0 bases at V and 3 bases at J, with 6 bases in the middle. Per germline, CDR1 SGHRS and CDR2 YFSETQ. The CDR3 loop spans 13 amino acids. For the CDR3, the DNA is TGCGCCAGCAGCTTGGGCAGGGAAGAGACCCAGTACTTC. Translated: CASSLGREETQYF.

The chain joins TRBV19 to TRBJ2-3; D possibly uses TRBD1 or TRBD2 (5 bases each). This CDR3 has 15 residues. The V end was cut by 5 bases, the J end by 1 base, with 13 bases between. Germline CDR1 is LNHDA and CDR2 is SQIVND (reference sequence). The CDR3 spells CASSFRGTGTDTQYF. In DNA, the CDR3 is TGTGCCAGTAGTTTTCGAGGGACCGGCACAGATACGCAGTATTTT.

The V gene is TRBV10-3, the J gene TRBJ2-1; D possibly matches TRBD1 or TRBD2 (5 bases each). Germline CDR1 is ENHRY and CDR2 is SYGVKD. This CDR3 is 15 amino acids long. V lost 4 bases to trimming and J lost 4 bases, with 14 bases between them. The CDR3, as DNA: TGTGCCATCAGTGTCGGGACCCAGCAATACAATGAGCAGTTCTTC. This translates into CAISVGTQQYNEQFF.

The rearrangement links TRBV4-2 to TRBJ2-7; maybe TRBD2 (5 bases). Trimming removed 2 bases at V and 2 bases at J, with 19 bases between. The CDR3 runs 17 residues. Per germline, CDR1 LGHNA and CDR2 YNFKEQ. CDR3 nucleotide sequence: TGTGCCAGCAGCCAACAGTGGCAGAAAGCGGTCCCCTACGAGCAGTACTTC. Translating it yields CASSQQWQKAVPYEQYF.

V and J are TRBV7-9 and TRBJ1-3, with TRBD1 as a possible D gene (6 bases). Trimming cost V 5 bases and J 5 bases, with 10 bases left between them. This CDR3 comprises 13 residues. Per germline, CDR1 SEHNR and CDR2 FQNEAQ (reference sequence). The CDR3 bases are TGTGCCAGCAGCGACAGGTGGAGAAACACCATATATTTT. Protein: CASSDRWRNTIYF.

Turning to this clone: Other DNA sequences in this sample translate to the same CDR3. The rearrangement uses TRBV9 and TRBJ2-7; 9 positions match TRBD1. The J segment lost 2 bases and the V segment lost 5 bases, leaving 5 bases of the junction unmatched. The CDR3 covers 14 residues. Germline V CDR1 and CDR2: SGDLS, YYNGEE. The CDR3: CASSPGTGTYEQYF. Written as DNA, the CDR3 is TGTGCCAGCAGTCCCGGGACAGGGACCTACGAGCAGTACTTC.

This clone was counted only a few times. The rearrangement joins TRBV2 to TRBJ1-1, with no clear D. Per the germline V gene, CDR1 is SNHLY and CDR2 is FYNNEI. The CDR3 totals 14 residues. V lost 5 bases and J 0 bases, leaving 10 bases between the germline ends. The CDR3 sequence is CASSYTLMNTEAFF. The CDR3 DNA sequence: TGTGCCAGCAGTTACACGCTAATGAACACTGAAGCTTTCTTT.

This clone was seen only once. This CDR3 is also generated by other DNA sequences in the sample. V usage is TRBV4-3 and J usage is TRBJ2-3; D ambiguous. Germline V gene sequence: CDR1 LGHNA, CDR2 YSLEER. There are 13 residues in the CDR3. The ends were cut back, 0 bases at V and 6 bases at J, with 7 bases in the middle. In nucleotides, the CDR3 is TGCGCCAGCAGCCAAGACCCCGGGGATACGCAGTATTTT. Translating it yields CASSQDPGDTQYF.

The rearrangement uses TRBV5-1 and TRBJ2-5, with D possibly called TRBD1 or TRBD2 (6 bases each). The CDR3 totals 12 residues. V was clipped by 3 bases and J by 5 bases, with 8 bases between them. Germline CDR1 is SGHRS and CDR2 is YFSETQ. The CDR3 nucleotides read TGCGCCAGCAGCTGGAGGGGGGAGACCCAGTACTTC. Translation gives CASSWRGETQYF. The variable domain in full, completed from reference TRBV5-1 and TRBJ2-5, reads KAGVTQTPRYLIKTRGQQVTLSCSPISGHRSVSWYQQTPGQGLQFLFEYFSETQRNKGNFPGRFSGRQFSNSRSEMNVSTLELGDSALYLCASSWRGETQYFGPGTRLLVL.

The chain recombines TRBV6-6 with TRBJ2-1; TRBD2 agrees at 12 bases. V dropped 5 bases and J dropped 7; count of bases not matched to a gene: 3. The V gene's germline CDR1 is MNHNY and CDR2 SVGAGI (reference sequence). CDR3 length: 14 residues. Written as DNA, the CDR3 is TGTGCCAGCAGTGCTAGCGGGAGGGGGAATGAGCAGTTCTTC. This sequence encodes CASSASGRGNEQFF.